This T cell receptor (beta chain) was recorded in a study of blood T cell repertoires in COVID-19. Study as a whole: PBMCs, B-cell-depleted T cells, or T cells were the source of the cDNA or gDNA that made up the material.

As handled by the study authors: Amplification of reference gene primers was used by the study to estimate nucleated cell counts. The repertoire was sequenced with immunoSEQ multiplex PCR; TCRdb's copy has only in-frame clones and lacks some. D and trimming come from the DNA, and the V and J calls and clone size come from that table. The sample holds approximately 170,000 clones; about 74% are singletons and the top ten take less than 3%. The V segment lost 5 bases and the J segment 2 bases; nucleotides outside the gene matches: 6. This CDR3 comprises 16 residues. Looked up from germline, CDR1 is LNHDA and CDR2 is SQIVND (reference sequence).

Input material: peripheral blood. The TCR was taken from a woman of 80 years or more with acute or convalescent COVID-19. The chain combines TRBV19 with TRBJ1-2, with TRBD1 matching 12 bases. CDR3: CASSLGQGARNYGYTF. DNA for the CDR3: TGTGCCAGTAGTCTGGGACAGGGGGCGCGGAACTATGGCTACACCTTC.